The clone carrying this T cell receptor beta chain appeared a single time. The antigen remains unidentified. Treg sorting used a CD4+CD25+CD127-/low gate. Study-wide points: Greatest tumor Treg TCR overlap was with tumor naive CD4+ cells. The larger cohort examined one V-J beta rearrangement, not whole repertoires. In terms of TCR gene usage, tumor memory CD4+ T cells clustered together with blood and lymph node memory CD4+ cells, as well as with lymph node naive CD4+ cells.

Semi-nested PCR with Nested Universal Primer A followed constant-region reverse priming of full-length variable regions. TCRdb reanalysed the 5' RACE reads using MiXCR and keeps one entry per CDR3 protein. The table includes some 44,000 distinct CDR3 sequences, roughly 21% detected once. Germline CDR1 SEHNR, CDR2 FQNEAQ (reference sequence). This CDR3 spans 13 amino acids. V lost 3 bases and J lost 6, with 12 bases in between. This TCR came from a female donor with breast cancer. This chain connects TRBV7-9 to TRBJ2-7; no definite D call. Sequencing was done on a sample of Tregs sorted from blood. CDR3 DNA: TGTGCCAGCAGCTTCAAAGGGTCTCCCGAGCAGTACTTC. Translation gives CASSFKGSPEQYF.